These 30 T cell receptor beta chains were all obtained from the same sample, sequenced in a study of blood T cell repertoires in COVID-19. The protocol was immunoSEQ multiplex PCR, while the TCRdb copy is restricted to in-frame clones and leaves out a portion. In the table there are approximately 400,000 clones, more than 75% of which are singletons. The specimen sequenced was PBMCs or T cells enriched from blood (not recorded which). All receptors derive from a young woman who had recovered from COVID-19.

Written as DNA, the CDR3 is TGTGCCAGTAGCTCGGGGTGGACAGGGGATCAGCCCCAGCATTTT. Translating gives CASSSGWTGDQPQHF. V usage is TRBV19 and J usage is TRBJ1-5; 9 nucleotides line up with TRBD1. CDR3 length: 15 residues. Looked up from germline, CDR1 is LNHDA and CDR2 is SQIVND (reference sequence). The V gene end was trimmed by 6 bases and the J gene end by 5 bases; junction bases not matched to a gene: 8.

This clone was counted a single time. The rearrangement joins TRBV27 to TRBJ1-2; the D is unclear. Trimming took 3 bases from V and 8 from J, leaving 13 bases between them. The CDR3 contains 13 residues. The germline gives CDR1 MNHEY, CDR2 SMNVEV (reference sequence). The CDR3 here is CASSFDTGYGYTF. The DNA for the CDR3 is TGTGCCAGCAGTTTTGACACGGGGTACGGCTACACCTTC.

The rearrangement uses TRBV6-2 or TRBV6-3 and TRBJ2-2; D perhaps matches TRBD2 (6 bases). The V end was cut by 4 bases, the J end by 2 bases, with 14 bases between. The length of the CDR3 is 16 residues. Germline CDR1 is MNHEY and CDR2 is SVGEGT. CDR3: CASSFQTGANTGELFF. The CDR3 region has the DNA TGTGCCAGCAGTTTTCAGACGGGAGCCAACACCGGGGAGCTGTTTTTT.

The V and J genes are TRBV7-2 and TRBJ1-1, with D possibly TRBD1 on 6 matching bases. This CDR3 is built from 15 residues. Germline assignment: CDR1 SGHTA and CDR2 FQGNSA. V dropped 4 bases and J dropped 2 bases, with 14 bases sitting between them. The CDR3 is CASSSSGTTNTEAFF. The CDR3, as DNA: TGTGCCAGCAGCTCCTCCGGGACAACTAACACTGAAGCTTTCTTT.

The chain has TRBV6-6 and TRBJ1-1; the match to TRBD1 covers 7 bases. CDR1 and CDR2 from the germline V gene are MNHNY and SVGAGI (reference sequence). The J segment lost 1 base and the V segment lost 6 bases, leaving 11 bases of the junction unmatched. This CDR3 contains 16 residues. This CDR3 reads CASSSPRTGENTEAFF. The CDR3 DNA reads as TGTGCCAGCAGCTCCCCTAGGACAGGAGAGAACACTGAAGCTTTCTTT.

CDR3 amino acids: CASSDSGEANYGYTF. The CDR3 DNA follows: TGTGCCAGCAGTGACTCGGGAGAAGCTAACTATGGCTACACCTTC. The chain is built from TRBV6-4 and TRBJ1-2, with D hard to call. V lost 0 bases, J lost 0 bases, and 8 bases lay in between. This CDR3 comprises 15 residues. Germline-derived CDR1 and CDR2 are MRHNA and SNTAGT.

This chain uses TRBV28 with TRBJ2-3; 7 nucleotides match TRBD1. Germline CDR1 reads MDHEN; CDR2 reads SYDVKM. The CDR3 has 16 residues. V shed 2 bases, J shed 1 base, and the junction held 6 bases outside the gene matches. The CDR3, as DNA: TGTGCCAGCAGTTTACAGGGGGACGGTCGCACAGATACGCAGTATTTT. It yields the protein CASSLQGDGRTDTQYF.

CDR3 sequence: CASSFVLSLRGNTIYF. The CDR3 nucleotides are TGTGCCAGCAGTTTCGTACTCAGTTTGCGGGGAAACACCATATATTTT. The V and J genes are TRBV6-2 or TRBV6-3 and TRBJ1-3; D is ambiguous. Germline CDR1 reads MNHEY; CDR2 reads SVGEGT. CDR3 length equals 16 residues. V lost 4 bases and J lost 4, with 17 bases in between.

This chain links TRBV18 with TRBJ1-5; D not certain. Germline V CDR1 and CDR2: KGHSH, LQKENI. The length of the CDR3 is 18 residues. Between the trimmed V and J ends, which lost 3 bases and 1 base, there was a span of 19 bases. The CDR3: CASSPFRVTGKSNQPQHF. CDR3 DNA sequence: TGTGCCAGCTCACCCTTTCGGGTAACCGGGAAAAGCAATCAGCCCCAGCATTTT.

This clone was seen once. This chain joins TRBV2 and TRBJ2-7, with D uncertain. This CDR3 comprises 13 residues. Germline CDR1 and CDR2: SNHLY and FYNNEI. The V gene lost 3 bases and the J gene lost 3 bases, with 9 bases spanning the gap. CDR3 bases: TGTGCCAGCAGTGACGGCGGCTACTACGAGCAGTACTTC. Its translation: CASSDGGYYEQYF.

The chain couples TRBV6-2 or TRBV6-3 to TRBJ2-7, with 15 bases matching TRBD2. The V segment lost 4 bases and the J segment 2 bases; nucleotides outside the gene matches: 9. The CDR3 spans 18 residues. CDR1 and CDR2 from the germline V gene are MNHEY and SVGEGT. Here the CDR3 DNA reads TGTGCCAGCAGTTTCGGACTAGCGGGGGGGAAGAACCCCTACGAGCAGTACTTC. It encodes CASSFGLAGGKNPYEQYF.

The J gene is TRBJ2-2, the V gene TRBV24-1, with TRBD1 identical over 7 bases. Trimming cost V 4 bases and J 3 bases; bases outside gene matches: 4. The germline gives CDR1 KGHDR, CDR2 SFDVKD. The CDR3 totals 15 residues. As DNA, the CDR3 is TGTGCCACCAGTGACTGGACAGGTGACACCGGGGAGCTGTTTTTT. Protein sequence: CATSDWTGDTGELFF.

The genes are TRBV9 and TRBJ1-4; TRBD1 is a possible D gene (6 bases). There are 18 residues in the CDR3. Germline CDR1 and CDR2: SGDLS and YYNGEE. Trimming removed 4 bases at V and 2 bases at J, with 21 bases between. The CDR3 DNA is TGTGCCAGCAGCACCCCTAGGGGGGGCGAGGCGACTAATGAAAAACTGTTTTTT. Translated: CASSTPRGGEATNEKLFF.

V is TRBV5-1 and J is TRBJ2-5; TRBD2 matches 10 bases. Germline V gene sequence: CDR1 SGHRS, CDR2 YFSETQ. The J segment lost 5 bases and the V segment lost 4 bases, leaving 11 bases of the junction unmatched. CDR3 length equals 16 residues. CDR3 loop: CASSPSLAGGVETQYF. The CDR3 DNA reads as TGCGCCAGCAGCCCCTCTTTAGCGGGGGGTGTGGAGACCCAGTACTTC.

The chain employs TRBV6-5 and TRBJ1-2; 7 bases line up with TRBD1. In germline, CDR1 is MNHEY, CDR2 SVGAGI. V gave up 5 bases and J gave up 0 bases; unmatched junction bases: 6. CDR3 length: 15 residues. The CDR3 bases are TGTGCCAGCAGTCCCCGTACAGGGGCTAACTATGGCTACACCTTC. It codes for CASSPRTGANYGYTF.

The rearrangement joins TRBV12-3 or TRBV12-4 to TRBJ2-3; 8 positions agree with TRBD2. V lost 8 bases to trimming and J lost 4 bases; unmatched junction nucleotides: 5. This CDR3 contains 13 residues. CDR3 bases: TGTGCCAGCTGTCGGGGGGGGGCAGATACGCAGTATTTT. Protein: CASCRGGADTQYF.

This clone was observed once. This rearrangement joins TRBV7-3 to TRBJ2-1; 8 bases fit TRBD2. Germline V gives CDR1 SGHTA, CDR2 FQGTGA. The CDR3 is 17 residues long. V lost 7 bases to trimming and J lost 3 bases; unmatched junction nucleotides: 14. The DNA for the CDR3 is TGTGCCAGCAAAAGAAGCGGGGGCTCAGGTTTCTACAATGAGCAGTTCTTC. Its translation is CASKRSGGSGFYNEQFF. The complete variable domain, with remaining parts taken from reference TRBV7-3 and TRBJ2-1, reads GAGVSQTPSNKVTEKGKYVELRCDPISGHTALYWYRQSLGQGPEFLIYFQGTGAADDSGLPNDRFFAVRPEGSVSTLKIQRTERGDSAVYLCASKRSGGSGFYNEQFFGPGTRLTVL.

The CDR3, as DNA: TGTGCCAGCAGCGTATCGGGGGGCGGTCAGCCCCAGCATTTT. Translating it yields CASSVSGGGQPQHF. The chain links TRBV9 to TRBJ1-5, with TRBD1 as a possible D gene (6 bases). Germline CDR1 reads SGDLS; CDR2 reads YYNGEE. This CDR3 spans 14 amino acids. V lost 1 base to trimming and J lost 6 bases, with 11 bases between them.

The chain couples TRBV28 to TRBJ1-5; 8 bases align to TRBD1. This CDR3 comprises 13 residues. Germline CDR1 MDHEN, CDR2 SYDVKM. The V gene end was trimmed by 5 bases and the J gene end by 4 bases; junction bases not matched to a gene: 1. The CDR3 here is CASSTGGNQPQHF. CDR3 bases: TGTGCCAGCAGTACAGGGGGGAATCAGCCCCAGCATTTT.

This chain links TRBV20-1 with TRBJ2-7; D may be TRBD1 (5 bases). Trimming took 3 bases from V and 5 from J, leaving 8 bases between them. Per the germline V gene, CDR1 is DFQATT and CDR2 is SNEGSKA (reference sequence). CDR3 length: 11 amino acids. The CDR3 sequence is CSASFRDEQYF. In DNA form, the CDR3 reads TGCAGTGCTAGTTTCAGGGACGAGCAGTACTTC.

The genes are TRBV27 and TRBJ1-1, with a possible D match to TRBD1 (6 bases). The CDR3 spans 15 residues. The V and J ends lost 3 bases and 0 bases respectively, with 11 bases between them. The germline gives CDR1 MNHEY, CDR2 SMNVEV (reference sequence). The CDR3 sequence: CASSFGQFLNTEAFF. For the CDR3, the DNA is TGTGCCAGCAGTTTCGGACAGTTCCTGAACACTGAAGCTTTCTTT.

This chain connects TRBV13 to TRBJ1-6; 9 nucleotides line up with TRBD1. CDR3 length: 15 amino acids. Germline V gene lookup returns CDR1 PRHDT and CDR2 FYEKMQ (reference sequence). V shed 2 bases, J shed 9 bases, and the junction held 5 bases outside the gene matches. In DNA, the CDR3 is TGTGCCAGCAGCTTACGCGGACAGGGGCCTTCACCCCTCCACTTT. The encoded protein is CASSLRGQGPSPLHF.

The chain combines TRBV7-3 with TRBJ2-1; a possible D gene is TRBD2 (7 bases). V was shortened by 0 bases and J by 9 bases, with 9 bases between the two germline ends. This CDR3 region has 13 residues. The germline V gene encodes CDR1 SGHTA and CDR2 FQGTGA. The DNA of the CDR3 is TGTGCCAGCAGCTTAACGGGGGGGCTTGAGCAGTTCTTC. Its protein product is CASSLTGGLEQFF.

The chain carries TRBV24-1 and TRBJ1-4; the D is unclear. From germline, CDR1 is KGHDR and CDR2 SFDVKD. The CDR3 has 16 residues. The V end lost 4 bases, the J end lost 5 bases, and 16 bases lay between the germline ends. The CDR3 DNA follows: TGTGCCACCAGTGACTCTGGCGGCGCTAAGAATGAAAAACTGTTTTTT. This sequence encodes CATSDSGGAKNEKLFF.

This chain links TRBV5-1 with TRBJ1-2, with 7 positions matching TRBD1. With 1 base clipped from V and 2 bases from J, the junction kept 14 bases outside the gene matches. The CDR3 contains 18 residues. CDR1 SGHRS and CDR2 YFSETQ come from the germline V gene. The CDR3 protein is CASSLLPRQGDRNYGYTF. DNA of the CDR3: TGCGCCAGCAGCTTGCTTCCCCGACAGGGAGATCGGAACTATGGCTACACCTTC.

The chain joins TRBV6-1 to TRBJ2-7; 7 bases align to TRBD1. The CDR3 is 16 amino acids. V dropped 4 bases and J dropped 7; count of bases not matched to a gene: 16. The germline V gene has CDR1 MNHNS and CDR2 SASEGT. CDR3 in DNA: TGTGCCAGCAGTGCCACAGGGGTTTCCCCTTTGAAGGAGCAGTACTTC. Translated: CASSATGVSPLKEQYF.

The gene calls are TRBV6-5 and TRBJ2-5; weak D call: TRBD2 (5 bases). Trimming removed 6 bases from V and 3 bases from J, with 11 bases in between. The CDR3 spans 13 residues. CDR1 and CDR2 from the germline V gene are MNHEY and SVGAGI. The CDR3 reads CASRIGREETQYF. The CDR3 region has the DNA TGTGCCAGCAGGATCGGGCGGGAAGAGACCCAGTACTTC.

V and J are TRBV19 and TRBJ2-3; D uncertain. Germline V gene lookup returns CDR1 LNHDA and CDR2 SQIVND (reference sequence). With 7 bases removed from V and 2 bases from J, the gap between germline ends came to 13 bases. The CDR3 consists of 14 residues. CDR3: CASKGVADTDTQYF. The CDR3 DNA follows: TGTGCCAGTAAAGGCGTTGCGGACACAGATACGCAGTATTTT. Looking up the rest from reference TRBV19 and TRBJ2-3 gives the full variable domain: DGGITQSPKYLFRKEGQNVTLSCEQNLNHDAMYWYRQDPGQGLRLIYYSQIVNDFQKGDIAEGYSVSREKKESFPLTVTSAQKNPTAFYLCASKGVADTDTQYFGPGTRLTVL.

V usage is TRBV9 and J usage is TRBJ1-1, with 7 bases identical to TRBD1. The V gene's germline CDR1 is SGDLS and CDR2 YYNGEE. The CDR3 spans 13 residues. With 9 bases clipped from V and 1 base from J, the junction kept 6 bases outside the gene matches. The CDR3 nucleotides read TGTGCCACGAGGGGGCTAGCGAACACTGAAGCTTTCTTT. Its translation is CATRGLANTEAFF.

This clone was found a few times. The genes are TRBV2 and TRBJ1-2; TRBD1 agrees at 10 bases. This CDR3 contains 12 residues. J lost 7 bases, V lost 5 bases, and 1 base had no gene match. Germline V CDR1 and CDR2: SNHLY, FYNNEI. Here the CDR3 reads CASSRDRGGYTF. The CDR3 nucleotides are TGTGCCAGCAGTCGGGACAGGGGTGGCTACACCTTC.